This T cell receptor beta chain was profiled in a study of Graves' ophthalmopathy and Graves' hyperthyroidism. This clonotype was found many times. Its target is not known. Study observations and caveats: Most thyroid clonotypes with frequency above 0.001 were detected in blood too.

In germline, CDR1 is SQVTM, CDR2 ANQGSEA. The CDR3 loop spans 13 amino acids. V was pared by 7 bases and J by 3 bases, with 16 bases between. RNA transcripts yielded amplified TCR beta CDR3 regions. HTBI primers primed a first-round RT-PCR, and a second-round multiplex PCR followed. Each CDR3 protein gets one entry after TCRdb re-called the multiplex PCR reads with MiXCR. The sample contains around 670,000 distinct CDR3 sequences, roughly two fifths of which appear only once. Moderate-to-severe activity, with CAS ≥3, NOSPECS ≥4 and duration under 3 months, characterized the donors with ophthalmopathy.

The source is an adult man with Graves' ophthalmopathy. The chain carries TRBV29-1 and TRBJ2-7; D is uncertain. The specimen sequenced was peripheral blood. This chain's CDR3 is CSAQTTEDYEQYF. In DNA, the CDR3 is TGCAGCGCCCAAACTACAGAAGACTACGAGCAGTACTTC.